What follows are 28 T cell receptor beta chains derived from one specimen sequenced in a study of blood T cell repertoires in COVID-19. The protocol was immunoSEQ multiplex PCR, while the TCRdb copy is restricted to in-frame clones and leaves out a portion. The data hold 150,000 to 200,000 clones, with 75% to 85% observed a single time. Sequencing was performed on PBMCs or T cells enriched from blood (not recorded which). These receptors originate from a woman in her fifties or sixties who had recovered from COVID-19.

The V call is TRBV12-3 or TRBV12-4, the J call TRBJ1-1, with D hard to call. Trimming cost V 6 bases and J 1 base, with 3 bases left between them. This CDR3 has 11 residues. CDR3 residues: CASSQNTEAFF. In nucleotides, the CDR3 is TGTGCCAGCAGCCAGAACACTGAAGCTTTCTTT.

This chain links TRBV7-8 with TRBJ1-2; no definite D call. The V end lost 1 base, the J end lost 2 bases, and 8 bases lay between the germline ends. Germline V CDR1 and CDR2: SGHVS, FQNEAQ. CDR3 length: 14 amino acids. The DNA of the CDR3 is TGTGCCAGCAGCTTAGGTCACAGCAACTATGGCTACACCTTC. Its protein product is CASSLGHSNYGYTF.

The rearrangement uses TRBV7-2 and TRBJ2-3, with D possibly TRBD2 on 6 matching bases. Germline CDR1 reads SGHTA; CDR2 reads FQGNSA. The CDR3 has 18 residues. V was cut by 4 bases and J by 3 bases, with 23 bases left in between. The CDR3 here is CASSSPPGESPGTDTQYF. In nucleotides, the CDR3 is TGTGCCAGCAGCTCCCCCCCGGGAGAGTCTCCGGGAACAGATACGCAGTATTTT.

V and J are TRBV5-4 and TRBJ1-2, with 10 bases matching TRBD1. The CDR3 runs to 14 residues. With V trimmed by 5 bases and J by 6 bases, 7 bases remained unmatched. Germline V gene data show CDR1 as SGHNT and CDR2 as YYREEE (reference sequence). The CDR3 bases are TGTGCCAGCAGGCCGACAGGGGGCCTCGATGGCTACACCTTC. It yields the protein CASRPTGGLDGYTF.

The chain is built from TRBV7-2 and TRBJ2-4; D is unresolved. Deletions cut 0 bases from V and 1 base from J, with 4 bases between. Germline V gene data show CDR1 as SGHTA and CDR2 as FQGNSA. The CDR3 loop spans 14 amino acids. The CDR3 nucleotides read TGTGCCAGCAGCTTAGCGCAGGCCAAAAACATTCAGTACTTC. This gives the protein CASSLAQAKNIQYF.

The genes are TRBV19 and TRBJ2-2; 7 bases map to TRBD1. This CDR3 is built from 15 residues. V lost 7 bases to trimming and J lost 4 bases; unmatched junction nucleotides: 9. The germline CDR1 and CDR2 sequences are LNHDA and SQIVND (reference sequence). This CDR3 reads CASKSGGTGTGELFF. The CDR3 region has the DNA TGTGCCAGTAAATCAGGGGGTACGGGCACCGGGGAGCTGTTTTTT.

This clone has just a few counts. This rearrangement joins TRBV7-2 to TRBJ2-3, with 11 bases aligning to TRBD2. This CDR3 contains 18 residues. CDR1 and CDR2 from the germline V gene are SGHTA and FQGNSA. With 3 bases clipped from V and 1 base from J, the junction kept 9 bases outside the gene matches. CDR3 amino acids: CASSFRLAGGGGTDTQYF. In nucleotides, the CDR3 is TGTGCCAGCAGCTTTAGGCTAGCGGGGGGCGGCGGCACAGATACGCAGTATTTT.

This clone was counted only a few times. This chain links TRBV3-1 (or the pseudogene TRBV3-2) with TRBJ2-5, with D perhaps TRBD1 (5 bases). The germline gives CDR1 LGHDT, CDR2 YNNKEL (reference sequence). V lost 1 base and J lost 3, with 12 bases in between. The CDR3 sequence is 15 residues long. This CDR3 reads CASSQVLQVKETQYF. The CDR3 region has the DNA TGTGCCAGCAGCCAAGTCCTACAGGTGAAAGAGACCCAGTACTTC.

J is TRBJ1-1 and V is TRBV13; no definite D call. CDR3 length: 14 amino acids. Trimming removed 5 bases from V and 0 bases from J, with 10 bases in between. Germline CDR1 reads PRHDT; CDR2 reads FYEKMQ (reference sequence). The CDR3 nucleotides read TGTGCCAGCAGCCTCGGGCGGGTGAACACTGAAGCTTTCTTT. This translates into CASSLGRVNTEAFF. The full variable domain, in which reference TRBV13 and TRBJ1-1 provide the parts outside the CDR3, is AAGVIQSPRHLIKEKRETATLKCYPIPRHDTVYWYQQGPGQDPQFLISFYEKMQSDKGSIPDRFSAQQFSDYHSELNMSSLELGDSALYFCASSLGRVNTEAFFGQGTRLTVV.

V is TRBV12-3 or TRBV12-4 and J is TRBJ1-2; D possibly corresponds to TRBD1 (5 bases). V was shortened by 5 bases and J by 5 bases, with 12 bases between the two germline ends. CDR3 length equals 13 residues. The CDR3 DNA is TGTGCCAGCAGTAACAGGACCGGGTATGGCTACACCTTC. Protein sequence: CASSNRTGYGYTF.

The chain employs TRBV5-1 and TRBJ2-1, with 9 bases identical to TRBD2. CDR3 length: 15 amino acids. Unmatched junction bases numbered 5, after V lost 0 bases and J lost 7 bases. The V gene's germline CDR1 is SGHRS and CDR2 YFSETQ. For the CDR3, the DNA is TGCGCCAGCAGCTTGGTCCTAGCGGGGCTGAATGAGCAGTTCTTC. Translation gives CASSLVLAGLNEQFF.

The rearrangement links TRBV3-1 (or the pseudogene TRBV3-2) to TRBJ1-2; D may be TRBD1 (6 bases). The CDR3 totals 12 residues. V was clipped by 1 base and J by 6 bases, with 6 bases between them. Germline loops: CDR1 LGHDT, CDR2 YNNKEL (reference sequence). The CDR3 DNA reads as TGTGCCAGCAGCCAAGCAGGGGATGGCTACACCTTC. Translation: CASSQAGDGYTF.

This clone was seen only once. This chain uses TRBV24-1 with TRBJ2-2; D is undetermined. The germline V gene encodes CDR1 KGHDR and CDR2 SFDVKD. Between the trimmed V and J ends, which lost 5 bases and 4 bases, there was a span of 4 bases. CDR3 length: 12 residues. This CDR3 reads CATSVRTGELFF. The CDR3 DNA sequence: TGTGCCACCAGTGTTCGCACCGGGGAGCTGTTTTTT.

J is TRBJ1-2 and V is TRBV9; the D gene is possibly TRBD1 (5 bases). Germline assignment: CDR1 SGDLS and CDR2 YYNGEE. V shed 2 bases and J shed 4 bases, with 9 bases lying between them. The CDR3 has 13 residues. This CDR3 reads CASSVWGGYGYTF. Here the CDR3 DNA reads TGTGCCAGCAGCGTTTGGGGGGGCTATGGCTACACCTTC.

The chain combines TRBV30 with TRBJ2-7; 8 positions match TRBD1. V was pared by 0 bases and J by 2 bases, with 15 bases of the junction left unmatched. There are 18 residues in the CDR3. Germline CDR1 and CDR2: GTSNPN and SVGIG (reference sequence). The CDR3 DNA reads as TGTGCCTGGAGTGTACGGGAGTGGCAGGGGGCCCAGCCCTACGAGCAGTACTTC. Protein sequence: CAWSVREWQGAQPYEQYF.

V is TRBV20-1 and J is TRBJ1-4, with 7 bases that match TRBD1. Germline assignment: CDR1 DFQATT and CDR2 SNEGSKA (reference sequence). The junction had 12 bases not matched to a gene; V was cut back by 6 bases and J by 2 bases. The CDR3 length is 16 residues. In DNA, the CDR3 is TGCAGTGCCAGTAGCACACAGGGGACGACTAATGAAAAACTGTTTTTT. It is translated as CSASSTQGTTNEKLFF.

This clone appeared a single time. The CDR3 DNA follows: TGTGCCAGCAGCCAAGAGGGGGGTTTTAGGACAGATACGCAGTATTTT. Translated: CASSQEGGFRTDTQYF. The J gene is TRBJ2-3, the V gene TRBV14; D is possibly TRBD2 (6 bases). Germline lookup yields CDR1 SGHDN and CDR2 FVKESK. The CDR3 spans 16 residues. Trimming left V 0 bases short and J 3 bases short, with 13 bases between.

V usage is TRBV5-1 and J usage is TRBJ2-3, with 10 bases aligning to TRBD2. The CDR3 is 16 amino acids. Germline V gene lookup returns CDR1 SGHRS and CDR2 YFSETQ. J gave up 4 bases and V 3 bases, and 8 bases lay outside the gene matches. The chain's CDR3 is CASSSERGGVADTQYF. The DNA of the CDR3 is TGCGCCAGCAGCTCTGAGCGGGGGGGCGTCGCAGATACGCAGTATTTT.

V gene TRBV11-2 combines with J gene TRBJ2-1; 8 bases match TRBD1. Losses at the gene ends were 2 bases for V and 4 bases for J; bases not matched to a gene: 1. This CDR3 has 14 amino acids. Germline V CDR1 and CDR2: SGHAT, FQNNGV. The CDR3 DNA sequence: TGTGCCAGCAGCTTACGGACAGGGTACAATGAGCAGTTCTTC. This encodes CASSLRTGYNEQFF.

V and J are TRBV14 and TRBJ2-5; TRBD1 might be the D (6 bases). Germline V gene data show CDR1 as SGHDN and CDR2 as FVKESK. This CDR3 is built from 18 residues. V was trimmed by 1 base and J by 5 bases, leaving 23 bases between them. DNA of the CDR3: TGTGCCAGCAGCCAAGGAGGGTCAGGGGAGTTCTTTTTCGAGACCCAGTACTTC. Amino acid sequence: CASSQGGSGEFFFETQYF.

The rearrangement joins TRBV27 to TRBJ2-5; 7 bases agree with TRBD2. J gave up 7 bases and V 3 bases, and 8 bases lay outside the gene matches. The CDR3 runs to 14 residues. Germline-derived CDR1 and CDR2 are MNHEY and SMNVEV (reference sequence). The CDR3 DNA reads TGTGCCAGCAGTTTGGGAGGGTCAGAGGGGACCCAGTACTTC. This encodes CASSLGGSEGTQYF.

This clone was detected only a few times. This rearrangement joins TRBV4-1 to TRBJ1-6; TRBD1 aligns across 7 bases. CDR1 and CDR2 from the germline V gene are MGHRA and YSYEKL. This CDR3 region has 16 residues. J gave up 7 bases and V 4 bases, and 10 bases lay outside the gene matches. The CDR3 DNA follows: TGCGCCAGCAGCCGCACGACAGGGACGGGGAATTCACCCCTCCACTTT. It specifies CASSRTTGTGNSPLHF.

The chain is built from TRBV10-1 and TRBJ2-1, with 7 bases identical to TRBD2. The CDR3 has 14 amino acids. Trimming took 3 bases from V and 6 from J; bases not matched to a gene: 5. Germline lookup yields CDR1 WNHNN and CDR2 SYGVQD (reference sequence). The CDR3 loop is CASSDHGGINEQFF. The CDR3 nucleotides are TGCGCCAGCAGTGATCACGGGGGGATCAATGAGCAGTTCTTC.

In nucleotides, the CDR3 is TGTGCCACCTTACAGGGGGCCCGAACCGGGGAGCTGTTTTTT. It encodes CATLQGARTGELFF. V is TRBV19 and J is TRBJ2-2; TRBD1 matches 9 bases. V trimming: 10 bases; J trimming: 5 bases; junction bases outside the gene matches: 8. The germline V gene has CDR1 LNHDA and CDR2 SQIVND (reference sequence). The CDR3 covers 14 residues.

Details on this clone: A read error may produce the germline difference seen at one junction end. The chain couples TRBV5-1 to TRBJ2-3; 15 nucleotides agree with TRBD2. Per germline, CDR1 SGHRS and CDR2 YFSETQ. The CDR3 consists of 17 residues. CDR3 sequence reads: CARSWGTSGGKTDTQYF. CDR3 bases: TGCGCCCGCAGCTGGGGGACTAGCGGGGGGAAAACAGATACGCAGTATTTT.

The chain couples TRBV4-1 to TRBJ1-1, with D maybe TRBD1 (6 bases). The CDR3 spans 14 residues. The germline CDR1 and CDR2 sequences are MGHRA and YSYEKL. Trimming removed 3 bases at V and 1 base at J, with 9 bases between. For the CDR3, the DNA is TGCGCCAGCAGCCAGGAGACAGGGAACACTGAAGCTTTCTTT. It yields the protein CASSQETGNTEAFF.

The sample holds one count of this clone. The V gene is TRBV6-5, the J gene TRBJ2-2, with a weak D call TRBD1 (6 bases). V lost 5 bases to trimming and J lost 5 bases, with 12 bases between them. Germline V gene data show CDR1 as MNHEY and CDR2 as SVGAGI. The CDR3 runs to 14 residues. The CDR3 reads CASSLRGETGELFF. The CDR3 DNA reads TGTGCCAGCAGTCTCAGGGGAGAGACCGGGGAGCTGTTTTTT.

The chain links TRBV5-1 to TRBJ2-7, with TRBD1 identical over 7 bases. The V gene's germline CDR1 is SGHRS and CDR2 YFSETQ. J lost 6 bases, V lost 4 bases, and 10 bases had no gene match. The CDR3 has 14 amino acids. DNA of the CDR3: TGCGCCAGCAGCGCGTGGACAGGTTTTAGCGAGCAGTACTTC. Its translation is CASSAWTGFSEQYF.